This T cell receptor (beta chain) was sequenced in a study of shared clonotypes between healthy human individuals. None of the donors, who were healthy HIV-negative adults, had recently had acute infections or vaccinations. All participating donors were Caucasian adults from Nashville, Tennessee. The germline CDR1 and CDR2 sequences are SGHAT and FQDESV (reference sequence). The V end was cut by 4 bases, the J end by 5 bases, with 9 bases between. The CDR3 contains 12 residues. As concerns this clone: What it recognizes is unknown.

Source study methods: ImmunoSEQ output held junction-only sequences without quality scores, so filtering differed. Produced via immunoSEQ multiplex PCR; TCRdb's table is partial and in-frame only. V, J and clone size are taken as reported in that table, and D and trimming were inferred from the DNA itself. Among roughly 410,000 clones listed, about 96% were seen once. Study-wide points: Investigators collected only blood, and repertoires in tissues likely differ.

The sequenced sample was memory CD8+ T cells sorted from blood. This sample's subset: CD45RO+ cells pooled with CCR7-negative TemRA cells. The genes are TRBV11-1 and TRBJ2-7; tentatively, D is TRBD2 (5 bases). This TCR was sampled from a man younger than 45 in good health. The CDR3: CASSWETDEQYF. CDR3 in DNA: TGTGCCAGCAGCTGGGAGACGGACGAGCAGTACTTC.